The 18 T cell receptor beta chains below all came from one sample that was sequenced in a study of long-term antiretroviral therapy in people with HIV. Version v3.0 of the immunoSEQ assay was performed at survey level. Only in-frame clones appear in the TCRdb table, and some are missing; sequencing was by immunoSEQ multiplex PCR. Among 30,000 to 40,000 clones, roughly 80% were seen once, and the ten largest hold around 13%. Here the sequenced sample was unsorted PBMCs, taken 0.3 years after starting antiretroviral therapy. The receptors were gathered from a man younger than 35 with HIV.

This chain links TRBV27 with TRBJ1-3; 7 nucleotides line up with TRBD1. V lost 6 bases to trimming and J lost 0 bases; unmatched junction nucleotides: 11. Germline V gene lookup returns CDR1 MNHEY and CDR2 SMNVEV (reference sequence). This CDR3 has 17 residues. CDR3 in amino acids: CASSPDRLPLSGNTIYF. The CDR3 coding sequence is TGTGCCAGCAGCCCGGACAGGCTACCCCTCTCTGGAAACACCATATATTTT.

The chain links TRBV7-9 to TRBJ2-5; TRBD2 matches at 7 bases. The CDR3 sequence is 14 residues long. CDR1 and CDR2 from the germline V gene are SEHNR and FQNEAQ (reference sequence). V gave up 5 bases and J gave up 7 bases; unmatched junction bases: 10. For the CDR3, the DNA is TGTGCCAGCAGCGCTAGCGGCCCTGGGGGGACCCAGTACTTC. Its protein is CASSASGPGGTQYF.

V and J are TRBV23-1 and TRBJ2-2; D unclear. TRBV23-1 is designated an ORF whose function remains uncertain. The length of the CDR3 is 16 residues. Trimming pared 8 bases from V and 1 base from J, leaving 17 bases between. CDR3 loop: CASPLGSYLNTGELFF. The CDR3 region has the DNA TGCGCCAGCCCGCTAGGTAGCTACTTGAACACCGGGGAGCTGTTTTTT.

The chain combines TRBV2 with TRBJ1-1; 10 positions match TRBD1. CDR3 length: 15 amino acids. Germline assignment: CDR1 SNHLY and CDR2 FYNNEI. The trim removed 5 bases at V and 1 base at J, leaving 4 bases unmatched. CDR3 in amino acids: CASSLRTGGNTEAFF. The CDR3 DNA reads as TGTGCCAGCAGTCTACGGACAGGGGGGAACACTGAAGCTTTCTTT. The entire variable domain, with the rest obtained from reference TRBV2 and TRBJ1-1, is as follows: EPEVTQTPSHQVTQMGQEVILRCVPISNHLYFYWYRQILGQKVEFLVSFYNNEISEKSEIFDDQFSVERPDGSNFTLKIRSTKLEDSAMYFCASSLRTGGNTEAFFGQGTRLTVV.

This rearrangement joins TRBV23-1 to TRBJ1-5; the match to TRBD1 covers 8 bases. TRBV23-1 is filed as an ORF, its function uncertain. Losses at the gene ends were 8 bases for V and 1 base for J; bases not matched to a gene: 7. There are 15 residues in the CDR3. In nucleotides, the CDR3 is TGCGCCAGCCCCAGGGGGCCGGGGAGCAATCAGCCCCAGCATTTT. Translation: CASPRGPGSNQPQHF.

The chain employs TRBV7-9 and TRBJ2-1; D is perhaps TRBD2 (6 bases). This CDR3 has 15 amino acids. Trimming stripped 1 base from V and 2 bases from J, with 9 bases between. Looked up from germline, CDR1 is SEHNR and CDR2 is FQNEAQ (reference sequence). In DNA, the CDR3 is TGTGCCAGCAGCTTAGTGCGGGGCCCCTACAATGAGCAGTTCTTC. It is translated as CASSLVRGPYNEQFF.

CDR3 DNA: TGTGCCAGCAGTTACTCGTCCCCCACTGAAGCTTTCTTT. Its translation: CASSYSSPTEAFF. The rearrangement links TRBV6-5 to TRBJ1-1; no definite D call. Germline CDR1 MNHEY, CDR2 SVGAGI. CDR3 length: 13 amino acids. V lost 0 bases, J lost 4 bases, and 6 bases lay in between.

CDR3 residues: CASSSGYEQFF. CDR3 DNA sequence: TGCGCCAGCAGCAGCGGTTATGAGCAGTTCTTC. V is TRBV5-1 and J is TRBJ2-1, with D maybe TRBD2 (5 bases). Germline CDR1 is SGHRS and CDR2 is YFSETQ. The CDR3 is made up of 11 amino acids. Trimming stripped 4 bases from V and 8 bases from J, with 7 bases between. The whole variable domain, filled in from reference TRBV5-1 and TRBJ2-1, reads KAGVTQTPRYLIKTRGQQVTLSCSPISGHRSVSWYQQTPGQGLQFLFEYFSETQRNKGNFPGRFSGRQFSNSRSEMNVSTLELGDSALYLCASSSGYEQFFGPGTRLTVL.

J is TRBJ1-5 and V is TRBV6-1, with TRBD1 matching 7 bases. With 9 bases clipped from V and 5 bases from J, the junction kept 10 bases outside the gene matches. The germline V gene encodes CDR1 MNHNS and CDR2 SASEGT. The CDR3 has 14 amino acids. Here the CDR3 reads CASGQQGKDQPQHF. The CDR3 DNA reads as TGTGCCAGTGGGCAACAGGGGAAAGATCAGCCCCAGCATTTT.

The rearrangement joins TRBV4-2 to TRBJ2-7; no reliable D call. This CDR3 has 12 residues. V was shortened by 2 bases and J by 5 bases, with 7 bases between the two germline ends. Germline lookup yields CDR1 LGHNA and CDR2 YNFKEQ. The CDR3 nucleotides read TGTGCCAGCAGCCAAATGGGTCACGAGCAGTACTTC. Translation: CASSQMGHEQYF.

The V gene is TRBV18, the J gene TRBJ1-4; D is possibly TRBD1 (5 bases). The CDR3 spans 15 residues. Germline assignment: CDR1 KGHSH and CDR2 LQKENI. V was pared by 3 bases and J by 4 bases, with 12 bases between. The CDR3 DNA reads as TGTGCCAGCTCACCTAAGACAGCCTTTAATGAAAAACTGTTTTTT. Its protein product is CASSPKTAFNEKLFF.

This clone has just one count. The genes are TRBV25-1 and TRBJ2-7, with D possibly matching TRBD2 (5 bases). The germline V and J ends were trimmed by 4 bases and 2 bases, with 6 bases remaining between them. The CDR3 has 12 residues. Germline V lookup: CDR1 MGHDK, CDR2 SYGVNS. CDR3 coding DNA: TGTGCCAGCAGTGGGGGAGCCTACGAGCAGTACTTC. Translated, it gives CASSGGAYEQYF.

This clone has more than one count but fewer than ten. V gene TRBV30 combines with J gene TRBJ1-2; no clear D gene. Trimming cost V 0 bases and J 1 base, with 12 bases left between them. The germline gives CDR1 GTSNPN, CDR2 SVGIG (reference sequence). The CDR3 spans 15 residues. The CDR3 DNA sequence: TGTGCCTGGAGTGTAATGACACAGAATAACTATGGCTACACCTTC. Translated, it gives CAWSVMTQNNYGYTF.

The J gene is TRBJ2-3, the V gene TRBV19; D is possibly TRBD1 or TRBD2 (5 bases each). The CDR3 is 15 amino acids. CDR1 and CDR2 from the germline V gene are LNHDA and SQIVND (reference sequence). Trimming pared 10 bases from V and 2 bases from J, leaving 19 bases between. The CDR3: CATRDGGAITDTQYF. The CDR3 nucleotides read TGTGCCACCCGGGACGGAGGAGCCATCACAGATACGCAGTATTTT.

V gene TRBV9 combines with J gene TRBJ2-1, with D unclear. The CDR3 loop spans 15 amino acids. CDR1 SGDLS and CDR2 YYNGEE come from the germline V gene. The V end was cut by 3 bases, the J end by 7 bases, with 17 bases between. CDR3 in DNA: TGTGCCAGCAGCGATTATCCGGGCGGTGCTAATGAGCAGTTCTTC. It translates to CASSDYPGGANEQFF.

The rearrangement uses TRBV6-1 and TRBJ2-7, with D maybe TRBD1 (6 bases). With 1 base removed from V and 2 bases from J, the gap between germline ends came to 12 bases. The germline V gene has CDR1 MNHNS and CDR2 SASEGT. The CDR3 runs to 15 residues. The CDR3 region is CASSEERGGPYEQYF. CDR3 in DNA: TGTGCCAGCAGTGAAGAGAGAGGGGGTCCCTACGAGCAGTACTTC.

This sequence joins TRBV5-1 and TRBJ2-3, with a weak D call TRBD2 (6 bases). The CDR3 runs 15 residues. Trimming took off 3 bases at V and 0 bases at J, with 11 bases between the two ends. The germline V gene encodes CDR1 SGHRS and CDR2 YFSETQ. The CDR3 sequence: CASSSAGTSTDTQYF. CDR3 bases: TGCGCCAGCAGCTCAGCGGGCACTAGCACAGATACGCAGTATTTT.

V usage is TRBV18 and J usage is TRBJ2-2; perhaps TRBD1 as D (5 bases). The CDR3 covers 12 residues. V gave up 4 bases and J gave up 5 bases, with 5 bases separating them. CDR1 is KGHSH, CDR2 LQKENI, per germline. The CDR3 is CASSQGTGELFF. Here the CDR3 DNA reads TGTGCCAGCTCACAGGGGACCGGGGAGCTGTTTTTT.